This T cell receptor beta chain was obtained from a study of blood T cells in healthy people across ages (dated by TCRdb to 2015 to 2017). About the investigation overall: Template switching captured roughly one uniquely barcoded TCR beta cDNA molecule per two T cells in model experiments. Four age groups were formed from the donors: young (average approximately 17 years), middle-aged (approximately 39), aged (approximately 60) and long-lived (more than 75). To track age-related changes in TCR beta repertoire diversity, the study relied on deep sequencing normalized with unique cDNA molecular identifiers. The study analyzed two additional independent replicas of 1 million unique cDNA reads from the same blood draw for two donors, one aged 18 to 29 and one aged 80 or older. To avoid experimental bias, donors of different ages were randomly spread across the sequencing lanes.

As for this clonotype: The antigen it recognizes is unknown. Within one base of it there is no much larger clone, and no base qualities were kept.

Study-wide findings and limitations: Bulk unsorted PBMC profiling prevented conclusive comparison of naive and antigen-experienced compartments. Estimates of total diversity from one million sequenced T cells were regarded as lower bounds and underestimates. Compared with the aged group, more naive CD4+ T cells, fewer expanded clones and increased TCR diversity were shown by the long-lived group, suggesting age selection. A strong correlation was found between observed TCR beta diversity and the percentage of naive T cells measured by flow cytometry. As age increased, observed TCR beta diversity per million T cells dropped in a roughly linear way, and a significant reduction was already evident by age 40. Because the CMV infection status of the donors was unknown, age-related changes in expanded clonotypes may potentially have been confounded.

The library was generated by 5' RACE. The instrument given in TCRdb is Illumina HiSeq 2500. A second roughly 7 to 11 cycle PCR used a sample-barcoded 5' primer and a J-beta primer mix. A unique molecular identifier was introduced onto each TCR beta cDNA molecule by a template-switch 5' adaptor carrying 12 random nucleotides. Each sample yielded at least 2.5 million CDR3-containing paired-end reads. All of the RNA was converted into first-strand cDNA using the Mint cDNA synthesis kit, with a TRBC-specific oligonucleotide serving as the primer. Following uracil-DNA glycosylase treatment, a first 18-cycle PCR with universal primers M1SS and BC2_uni_R was performed on all cDNA. Under the source paper's analysis protocol: For normalization, 1 million high-quality reads were randomly selected from each sample, with every read carrying a distinct molecular identifier. Instead of being binned into consensus sequences, reads with shared molecular identifiers were discarded. MiTCR, with a Q25 quality threshold and the strictest error-elimination algorithm, was used for CDR3 identification, clonotype clustering and error correction. Lower-bound total TCR beta diversity was estimated with a nonparametric unseen species model using Euler transformation. TCRdb handled the public reads itself, with Q25 trimming in fastp and clone calling in MiXCR, and kept productive beta chains. Entries are consolidated by CDR3 protein sequence, retaining the most common genes and DNA. TCRdb, rather than the study authors, made the V and J calls. The sample table shows more than 1,400,000 distinct CDR3 sequences, and about 43% are seen once. 7.9% of the sample comes from the top ten.

The donors were 40 or so Caucasian individuals from Russia, aged roughly 6 to 100 years, who were systemically healthy. Roughly 10 milliliters of peripheral blood were drawn from each donor into EDTA-treated Vacutainer tubes. Ficoll-Paque density-gradient centrifugation was used to isolate PBMCs, with at least 6 million obtained per sample. Trizol reagent was used to extract total RNA from PBMCs, with at least 6 micrograms per sample. For every donor, flow cytometry on a PBMC aliquot measured the percentage of naive CD45RAhigh/CD27high T cells. Trimming leaves V shorter by 3 bases and J shorter by 3 bases, with the junction holding 8 bases beyond the gene matches. Reading from cysteine to phenylalanine, the CDR3 counts 15 amino acids. Of the read, only the CDR3 DNA is kept; its 45 bases are in frame from base 1. Per the germline V gene, SGDLS is the CDR1 and YYNGEE is the CDR2.

The rearranged segments are TRBV9 and TRBJ2-7, with TRBD1 identical over 8 junction bases. Specimen: blood. The receptor was derived from a woman under 30 in good health. DNA sequence: TGTGCCAGCAGCGCAACAGGGGGGTCCTTCTACGAGCAGTACTTC. It specifies CASSATGGSFYEQYF.